What follows are 2 T cell receptor beta chains derived from one specimen sequenced in a study of CD8 T cells in Susac syndrome. Random hexamers primed reverse transcription of roughly 0.45 to 1 ug RNA. TCRdb redid the calling of the immunoSEQ multiplex PCR reads with MiXCR, one entry per CDR3 protein. The data hold roughly 200,000 distinct CDR3 sequences, with 93% observed a single time. Sample: CD4+ T cells from PBMCs. Receptor source: a human donor in good health.

This clonotype was seen just once. This sequence joins TRBV3-1 and TRBJ1-2, with D possibly matching TRBD1 (6 bases). The CDR3 runs to 15 residues. V was cut by 2 bases and J by 3 bases, with 13 bases left in between. CDR1 is LGHDT and CDR2 is YNNKEL in the germline V gene (reference sequence). The CDR3 sequence is CASSQRQTGYYGYTF. Here the CDR3 DNA reads TGTGCCAGCAGCCAAAGACAGACAGGCTACTATGGCTACACCTTC.

This clonotype was seen a handful of times. V gene TRBV5-1 combines with J gene TRBJ2-5; 11 bases map to TRBD1. The CDR3 sequence is 14 residues long. Per the germline V gene, CDR1 is SGHRS and CDR2 is YFSETQ. V was clipped by 4 bases and J by 4 bases; unmatched bases: 3. The CDR3 bases are TGCGCCAGCAGCGGGACAGGGGGAGGAGAGACCCAGTACTTC. It codes for CASSGTGGGETQYF.